The 23 T cell receptor beta chains below come from one sample, sequenced in a study of blood T cell repertoires in COVID-19. This table comes from immunoSEQ multiplex PCR, and its TCRdb copy is limited to in-frame clones, with some not included. The table includes around 340,000 clones, around 85% detected once. Sequences were obtained from PBMCs or T cells enriched from blood (not recorded which). The source of these receptors is a woman between 35 and 50 years old with acute COVID-19.

The V and J genes are TRBV9 and TRBJ1-3; no reliable D call. Germline CDR1 and CDR2: SGDLS and YYNGEE. CDR3 length: 17 amino acids. V was cut by 4 bases and J by 1 base, with 18 bases left in between. The CDR3 loop is CASSLLGHPRSGNTIYF. For the CDR3, the DNA is TGTGCCAGCAGCCTACTAGGGCACCCTAGATCTGGAAACACCATATATTTT.

This clone was observed a single time. This chain connects TRBV28 to TRBJ1-2; D unclear. CDR1 MDHEN and CDR2 SYDVKM come from the germline V gene. The V gene lost 7 bases and the J gene lost 4 bases, with 13 bases spanning the gap. The length of the CDR3 is 13 residues. For the CDR3, the DNA is TGTGCCAGCACCCCCCCGGGTACCTATGGCTACACCTTC. It yields the protein CASTPPGTYGYTF.

This clone was seen just once. The rearrangement links TRBV3-1 (or the pseudogene TRBV3-2) to TRBJ2-3, with 10 nucleotides matching TRBD2. The germline V gene encodes CDR1 LGHDT and CDR2 YNNKEL (reference sequence). V was pared by 3 bases and J by 2 bases, with 14 bases of the junction left unmatched. The CDR3 has 19 amino acids. The CDR3 protein is CASSHPRRLAGAATDTQYF. In nucleotides, the CDR3 is TGTGCCAGCAGCCATCCTAGAAGGCTAGCGGGAGCCGCCACAGATACGCAGTATTTT.

CDR3 region: CASSLSTGRAGNTIYF. CDR3 bases: TGTGCCAGCTCACTCTCGACAGGGCGGGCTGGAAACACCATATATTTT. V usage is TRBV18 and J usage is TRBJ1-3; TRBD1 aligns across 7 bases. V shed 4 bases, J shed 2 bases, and the junction held 8 bases outside the gene matches. The CDR3 length is 16 residues. The germline CDR1 and CDR2 sequences are KGHSH and LQKENI.

Details on this clone: Other DNA variants within this sample encode the same CDR3. The gene calls are TRBV7-3 and TRBJ1-1, with D possibly matching TRBD1 (6 bases). This CDR3 has 13 amino acids. Trimming cost V 5 bases and J 1 base, with 8 bases left between them. CDR1 is SGHTA, CDR2 FQGTGA, per germline. This chain's CDR3 is CASSRQENTEAFF. CDR3 coding DNA: TGTGCCAGCAGCCGACAGGAGAACACTGAAGCTTTCTTT.

The chain carries TRBV5-1 and TRBJ2-7; tentatively, D is TRBD2 (5 bases). There are 14 residues in the CDR3. CDR1 and CDR2 (germline): SGHRS, YFSETQ. The V and J ends lost 0 bases and 3 bases respectively, with 10 bases between them. In DNA, the CDR3 is TGCGCCAGCAGCTTGGAAGGACTTAACTACGAGCAGTACTTC. Its protein is CASSLEGLNYEQYF.

The CDR3 DNA reads as TGTGCCAGCAGCCCCCTCTCTTACGAGCAGTACTTC. Its translation is CASSPLSYEQYF. The genes are TRBV11-2 and TRBJ2-7; D is ambiguous. CDR1 and CDR2 (germline): SGHAT, FQNNGV. V lost 5 bases and J 4 bases, leaving 9 bases between the germline ends. This CDR3 has 12 amino acids.

The chain uses TRBV5-1 and TRBJ1-4; D unresolved. Deletions cut 4 bases from V and 3 bases from J, with 10 bases between. In germline, CDR1 is SGHRS, CDR2 YFSETQ. The CDR3 is 14 amino acids. The CDR3: CASSLQSPNEKLFF. CDR3 DNA: TGCGCCAGCAGCCTACAGAGTCCTAATGAAAAACTGTTTTTT.

The CDR3: CASSFGLDEQFF. The CDR3 bases are TGTGCCAGCAGTTTCGGACTGGATGAGCAGTTCTTC. The chain couples TRBV28 to TRBJ2-1; possibly TRBD2 for D (5 bases). Trimming left V 3 bases short and J 8 bases short, with 8 bases between. This CDR3 has 12 amino acids. In germline, CDR1 is MDHEN, CDR2 SYDVKM.

This clone was seen a handful of times. The chain recombines TRBV29-1 with TRBJ1-2; perhaps TRBD1 as D (5 bases). Germline CDR1 reads SQVTM; CDR2 reads ANQGSEA. This CDR3 has 13 amino acids. The V end was cut by 3 bases, the J end by 5 bases, with 13 bases between. CDR3 amino acids: CSVDKGQWYGYTF. Here the CDR3 DNA reads TGCAGCGTTGACAAGGGGCAGTGGTATGGCTACACCTTC.

As concerns this clone: Other DNA sequences of this sample code for an identical CDR3. The chain carries TRBV18 and TRBJ1-2; 7 nucleotides align to TRBD1. With 3 bases clipped from V and 2 bases from J, the junction kept 3 bases outside the gene matches. The CDR3 spans 14 residues. The germline gives CDR1 KGHSH, CDR2 LQKENI. This CDR3 reads CASSPQGQNYGYTF. The CDR3 bases are TGTGCCAGCTCACCCCAGGGACAGAACTATGGCTACACCTTC.

The CDR3 loop is CASSLAGLAGDEQYF. The CDR3 DNA sequence: TGTGCCAGCAGCTTAGCGGGACTAGCGGGAGACGAGCAGTACTTC. V is TRBV7-2 and J is TRBJ2-7, with 14 nucleotides matching TRBD2. This CDR3 region has 15 residues. V was pared by 0 bases and J by 5 bases, with 0 bases of the junction left unmatched. The V gene's germline CDR1 is SGHTA and CDR2 FQGNSA.

As for this clone: The junction departs from germline at one end; a sequencing error may be responsible. V usage is TRBV3-1 (or the pseudogene TRBV3-2) and J usage is TRBJ1-1; possible D gene TRBD1, 5 bases. CDR1 and CDR2 from the germline V gene are LGHDT and YNNKEL (reference sequence). The CDR3 has 13 amino acids. CDR3: CASSQEAASRVIF. The CDR3 DNA follows: TGTGCCAGCAGCCAAGAAGCAGCCTCCAGGGTGATCTTT.

The V call is TRBV6-6, the J call TRBJ1-5; D might be TRBD1 (5 bases). The V gene's germline CDR1 is MNHNY and CDR2 SVGAGI (reference sequence). The CDR3 covers 17 residues. V lost 5 bases to trimming and J lost 4 bases, with 21 bases between them. The CDR3 DNA follows: TGTGCCAGCAGTCAGATGTCGGGGGGTACTCAAAATCAGCCCCAGCATTTT. It codes for CASSQMSGGTQNQPQHF.

The V gene is TRBV3-1 (or the pseudogene TRBV3-2), the J gene TRBJ1-1; possibly TRBD1 for D (6 bases). Germline CDR1 is LGHDT and CDR2 is YNNKEL (reference sequence). V lost 6 bases and J lost 4, with 12 bases in between. The CDR3 runs 13 residues. In DNA, the CDR3 is TGTGCCAGCAGTCTTAAACAGGGCACTGAAGCTTTCTTT. Residues: CASSLKQGTEAFF.

This clone came up many times. V and J are TRBV7-2 and TRBJ1-1; 7 nucleotides line up with TRBD1. V was pared by 5 bases and J by 11 bases, with 11 bases of the junction left unmatched. The CDR3 is 13 residues long. CDR1 and CDR2 (germline): SGHTA, FQGNSA. Here the CDR3 reads CASSPWDSVNAFF. The CDR3, as DNA: TGTGCCAGCAGCCCTTGGGACAGTGTGAATGCTTTCTTT.

The J gene is TRBJ2-7, the V gene TRBV7-2, with TRBD1 matching 8 bases. Trimming took 5 bases from V and 1 from J; bases not matched to a gene: 7. Germline CDR1 reads SGHTA; CDR2 reads FQGNSA. CDR3 length: 15 residues. The DNA for the CDR3 is TGTGCCAGCAGCCTGCGGACAGGGATGTCCTACGAGCAGTACTTC. Amino acids: CASSLRTGMSYEQYF.

This clone was picked up a small number of times. J is TRBJ1-2 and V is TRBV5-1, with 9 bases lining up with TRBD1. CDR1 and CDR2 from the germline V gene are SGHRS and YFSETQ. The junction had 6 bases not matched to a gene; V was cut back by 4 bases and J by 2 bases. This CDR3 has 15 amino acids. Here the CDR3 reads CASSAPGQGNYGYTF. The CDR3 DNA sequence: TGCGCCAGCAGCGCTCCGGGACAGGGAAACTATGGCTACACCTTC.

The chain recombines TRBV7-8 with TRBJ2-7; tentative D call: TRBD2 (5 bases). The CDR3 covers 14 residues. V was shortened by 2 bases and J by 0 bases, with 8 bases between the two germline ends. CDR1 and CDR2 from the germline V gene are SGHVS and FQNEAQ. The CDR3 here is CASSLRESSYEQYF. Here the CDR3 DNA reads TGTGCCAGCAGCTTAAGGGAGAGCTCCTACGAGCAGTACTTC.

The rearrangement joins TRBV2 to TRBJ1-1, with TRBD1 matching over 8 bases. This CDR3 comprises 14 residues. The germline CDR1 and CDR2 sequences are SNHLY and FYNNEI. Germline trimming cut 9 bases from V and 5 bases from J; bases unmatched to any gene: 11. This CDR3 is CASGPTGGETEAFF. In DNA, the CDR3 is TGTGCCAGTGGGCCAACAGGGGGAGAAACTGAAGCTTTCTTT. Complete variable domain (other parts from reference TRBV2 and TRBJ1-1): EPEVTQTPSHQVTQMGQEVILRCVPISNHLYFYWYRQILGQKVEFLVSFYNNEISEKSEIFDDQFSVERPDGSNFTLKIRSTKLEDSAMYFCASGPTGGETEAFFGQGTRLTVV.

For the CDR3, the DNA is TGTGCCAGCAGCTTGGGGACAGGCGGGGGCTACACCTTC. Translated, it gives CASSLGTGGGYTF. The chain couples TRBV5-4 to TRBJ1-2; 7 positions match TRBD1. V dropped 0 bases and J dropped 8; count of bases not matched to a gene: 4. The CDR3 is 13 amino acids. Germline CDR1 reads SGHNT; CDR2 reads YYREEE (reference sequence).

V usage is TRBV19 and J usage is TRBJ2-1; 12 nucleotides line up with TRBD2. V was pared by 4 bases and J by 10 bases, with 11 bases of the junction left unmatched. In germline, CDR1 is LNHDA, CDR2 SQIVND (reference sequence). The CDR3 is 16 residues long. The CDR3 DNA is TGTGCCAGTAGTACACAACTAGCGGGAGGTTGGTGGGAGCAGTTCTTC. Its protein is CASSTQLAGGWWEQFF.

This clone occurred a few times. This chain joins TRBV18 and TRBJ2-3, with 10 bases that match TRBD1. V shed 3 bases and J 1 base; nucleotides not matched to a gene: 4. CDR3 length equals 16 residues. Germline loops: CDR1 KGHSH, CDR2 LQKENI. CDR3 sequence: CASSPVGTGGTDTQYF. DNA for the CDR3: TGTGCCAGCTCACCTGTTGGGACAGGGGGCACAGATACGCAGTATTTT.